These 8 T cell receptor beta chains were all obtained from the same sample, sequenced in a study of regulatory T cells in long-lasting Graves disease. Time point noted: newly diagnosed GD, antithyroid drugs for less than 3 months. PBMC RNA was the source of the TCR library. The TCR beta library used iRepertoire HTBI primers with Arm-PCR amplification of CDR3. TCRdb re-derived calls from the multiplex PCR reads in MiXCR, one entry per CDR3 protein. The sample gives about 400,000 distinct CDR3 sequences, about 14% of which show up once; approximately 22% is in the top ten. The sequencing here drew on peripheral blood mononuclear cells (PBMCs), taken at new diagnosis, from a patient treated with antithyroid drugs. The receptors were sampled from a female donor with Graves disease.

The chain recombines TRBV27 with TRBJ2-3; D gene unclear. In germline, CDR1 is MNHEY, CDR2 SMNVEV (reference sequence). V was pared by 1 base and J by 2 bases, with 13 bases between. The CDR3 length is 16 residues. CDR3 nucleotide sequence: TGTGCCAGCAGTTTATATCCAGGTATCCTCACAGATACGCAGTATTTT. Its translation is CASSLYPGILTDTQYF.

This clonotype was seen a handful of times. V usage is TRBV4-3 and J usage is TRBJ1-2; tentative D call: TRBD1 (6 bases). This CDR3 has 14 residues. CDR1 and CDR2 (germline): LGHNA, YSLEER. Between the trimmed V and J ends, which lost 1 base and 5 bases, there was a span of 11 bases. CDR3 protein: CASSQAQGPYGYTF. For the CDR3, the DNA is TGCGCCAGCAGCCAAGCACAGGGCCCATATGGCTACACCTTC.

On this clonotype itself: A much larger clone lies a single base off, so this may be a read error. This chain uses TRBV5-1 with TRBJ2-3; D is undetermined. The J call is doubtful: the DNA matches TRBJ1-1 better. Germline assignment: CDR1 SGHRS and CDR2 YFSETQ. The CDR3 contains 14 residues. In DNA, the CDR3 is TGCCCCAGCACTACCGACGGATTCAACACTGAAGCTTTCTTT. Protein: CPSTTDGFNTEAFF.

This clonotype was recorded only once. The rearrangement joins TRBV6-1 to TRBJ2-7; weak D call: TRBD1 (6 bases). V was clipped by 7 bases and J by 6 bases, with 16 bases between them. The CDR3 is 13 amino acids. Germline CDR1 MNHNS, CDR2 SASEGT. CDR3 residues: CASIKTGSREQYF. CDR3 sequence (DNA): TGTGCCAGCATAAAAACAGGGAGCCGCGAGCAGTACTTC.

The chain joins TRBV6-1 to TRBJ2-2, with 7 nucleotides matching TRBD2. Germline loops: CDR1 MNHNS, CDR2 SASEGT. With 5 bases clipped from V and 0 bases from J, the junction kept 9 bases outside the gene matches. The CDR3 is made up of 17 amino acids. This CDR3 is CASSQLVGGTNTGELFF. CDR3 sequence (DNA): TGTGCCAGCAGTCAACTAGTGGGAGGGACGAACACCGGGGAGCTGTTTTTT.

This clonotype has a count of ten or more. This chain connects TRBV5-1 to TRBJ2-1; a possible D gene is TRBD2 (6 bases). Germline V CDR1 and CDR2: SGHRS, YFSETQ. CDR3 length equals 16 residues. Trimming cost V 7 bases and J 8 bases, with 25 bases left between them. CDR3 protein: CASLKETGTSLDEQFF. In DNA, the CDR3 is TGCGCCAGCCTTAAGGAAACCGGGACTTCCTTGGATGAGCAGTTCTTC.

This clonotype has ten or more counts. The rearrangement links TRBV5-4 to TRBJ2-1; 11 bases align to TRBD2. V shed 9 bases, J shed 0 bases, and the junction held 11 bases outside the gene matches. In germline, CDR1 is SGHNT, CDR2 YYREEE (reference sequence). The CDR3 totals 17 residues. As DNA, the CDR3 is TGTGCCATTACGGGACTAGCGGACCAAAGCTCCTACAATGAGCAGTTCTTC. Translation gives CAITGLADQSSYNEQFF.

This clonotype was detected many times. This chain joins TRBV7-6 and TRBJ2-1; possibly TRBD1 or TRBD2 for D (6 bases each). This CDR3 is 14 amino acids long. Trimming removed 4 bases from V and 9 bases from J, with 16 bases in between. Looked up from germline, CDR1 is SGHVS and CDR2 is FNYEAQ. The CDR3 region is CASSSGTGGGEQFF. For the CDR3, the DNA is TGTGCCAGCAGCTCCGGGACCGGGGGCGGTGAGCAGTTCTTC.